This T cell receptor (beta chain) was sequenced for a study of blood T cell repertoires in COVID-19. The wider study: Spain, Italy and the United States supplied samples that represented acute and convalescent COVID-19. The analysed material was cDNA or gDNA that came from T cells, B-cell-depleted T cells, or PBMCs.

Per the germline V gene, CDR1 is SEHNR and CDR2 is FQNEAQ (reference sequence). The germline V and J ends were trimmed by 1 base and 8 bases, with 20 bases remaining between them. CDR3 size: 16 residues. Per the original methods: From reference gene primer amplification, estimates of nucleated cell counts were derived. Here immunoSEQ multiplex PCR was the method, and the copy in TCRdb shows in-frame clones only, minus some. From that table come the V and J calls and clone size; the DNA was used to work out D and trimming. The top ten clones hold 9.5% to 13% of a sample with 9,500 to 13,000 clones, around 90% of them seen once.

V is TRBV7-9 and J is TRBJ2-5; perhaps TRBD1 as D (6 bases). Sample: peripheral blood. The clonotype comes from a human donor in a cohort sampled during active COVID-19. The CDR3, as DNA: TGTGCCAGCAGCTTAGGGTCGGCAGGGGCGGCCGGTACCCAGTACTTC. This gives the protein CASSLGSAGAAGTQYF. Filled out from reference TRBV7-9 and TRBJ2-5, the complete variable domain reads DTGVSQNPRHKITKRGQNVTFRCDPISEHNRLYWYRQTLGQGPEFLTYFQNEAQLEKSRLLSDRFSAERPKGSFSTLEIQRTEQGDSAMYLCASSLGSAGAAGTQYFGPGTRLLVL.